Each of the 21 T cell receptor beta chains below was sequenced from the same sample in a study of PD-1 blockade in classical Hodgkin lymphoma. Here immunoSEQ multiplex PCR was the method, and the copy in TCRdb shows in-frame clones only, minus some. The sample consists of about 30,000 clones, roughly nine tenths of them appearing once. Regarding time point: newly diagnosed, previously untreated cHL patient sample. Sequenced material: peripheral blood mononuclear cells (PBMCs). These receptors all stem from a human donor with classical Hodgkin lymphoma.

The V gene is TRBV5-4, the J gene TRBJ1-2; possibly TRBD1 for D (5 bases). V lost 1 base and J 12 bases, leaving 16 bases between the germline ends. The CDR3 spans 13 residues. Germline V gives CDR1 SGHNT, CDR2 YYREEE (reference sequence). The CDR3 region has the DNA TGTGCCAGCAGCTTGTCCGGGACCTCATTCAACACCTTC. Translated, it gives CASSLSGTSFNTF.

The chain joins TRBV5-1 to TRBJ1-6, with D perhaps TRBD1 (5 bases). Germline values: CDR1 SGHRS, CDR2 YFSETQ. This CDR3 is built from 14 residues. The V end lost 1 base, the J end lost 10 bases, and 12 bases lay between the germline ends. The CDR3, as DNA: TGCGCCAGCAGCTTGTCAGGGAGGCCCTCACCCCTCCACTTT. As protein: CASSLSGRPSPLHF.

The V call is TRBV7-9, the J call TRBJ1-2; no definite D call. Per germline, CDR1 SEHNR and CDR2 FQNEAQ (reference sequence). This CDR3 is 16 amino acids long. Trimming left V 0 bases short and J 2 bases short, with 13 bases between. The chain's CDR3 is CASSLATGPLNYGYTF. The CDR3 DNA reads as TGTGCCAGCAGCTTAGCGACGGGCCCCCTAAACTATGGCTACACCTTC. Combining the CDR3 with reference TRBV7-9 and TRBJ1-2 gives the whole variable domain DTGVSQNPRHKITKRGQNVTFRCDPISEHNRLYWYRQTLGQGPEFLTYFQNEAQLEKSRLLSDRFSAERPKGSFSTLEIQRTEQGDSAMYLCASSLATGPLNYGYTFGSGTRLTVV.

This clone was seen a few times. CDR3 DNA sequence: TGTGCCAGTAGTAACTACGGACGGAGCCGTGACCCCCAGCATTTT. This translates into CASSNYGRSRDPQHF. The chain uses TRBV19 and TRBJ1-5; D ambiguous. Trimming shortened V by 4 bases and J by 10 bases, and 20 bases separated the two germline ends. This CDR3 spans 15 amino acids. Germline-derived CDR1 and CDR2 are LNHDA and SQIVND (reference sequence). Looking up the rest from reference TRBV19 and TRBJ1-5 gives the full variable domain: DGGITQSPKYLFRKEGQNVTLSCEQNLNHDAMYWYRQDPGQGLRLIYYSQIVNDFQKGDIAEGYSVSREKKESFPLTVTSAQKNPTAFYLCASSNYGRSRDPQHFGDGTRLSIL.

This sequence joins TRBV9 and TRBJ1-5; TRBD1 matches 7 bases. CDR3 size: 15 residues. The V segment lost 2 bases and the J segment 3 bases; nucleotides outside the gene matches: 5. In germline, CDR1 is SGDLS, CDR2 YYNGEE. CDR3 DNA: TGTGCCAGCAGCGTTGCGGGACAGACCAATCAGCCCCAGCATTTT. It translates to CASSVAGQTNQPQHF.

This clone has just one count. The chain uses TRBV27 and TRBJ1-2; D unclear. Deletions cut 3 bases from V and 4 bases from J, with 18 bases between. Germline V gene sequence: CDR1 MNHEY, CDR2 SMNVEV (reference sequence). This CDR3 spans 16 amino acids. The CDR3 loop reads CASSFRGRPAPYGYTF. The CDR3 bases are TGTGCCAGCAGTTTTCGAGGCAGGCCCGCTCCCTATGGCTACACCTTC.

The genes are TRBV5-1 and TRBJ2-3; no firm D call. The CDR3 contains 13 residues. V lost 4 bases to trimming and J lost 4 bases, with 10 bases between them. CDR1 is SGHRS and CDR2 is YFSETQ in the germline V gene. The CDR3 nucleotides are TGCGCCAGCAGCCCCCAGGCGGCAGATACGCAGTATTTT. Translated: CASSPQAADTQYF.

V and J are TRBV5-5 and TRBJ1-1; no firm D call. This CDR3 is built from 16 residues. Germline values: CDR1 SGHKS, CDR2 YYEKEE (reference sequence). The ends were cut back, 4 bases at V and 2 bases at J, with 18 bases in the middle. The CDR3 DNA reads TGTGCCAGCAGCCCAGGTAGGGAGGTCATAAACACTGAAGCTTTCTTT. Residues: CASSPGREVINTEAFF.

The chain links TRBV2 to TRBJ2-1; D remains ambiguous. The CDR3 is made up of 12 amino acids. V shed 6 bases and J shed 4 bases, with 7 bases lying between them. Germline-derived CDR1 and CDR2 are SNHLY and FYNNEI. As DNA, the CDR3 is TGTGCCAGCAGGCTAGATTACAATGAGCAGTTCTTC. It translates to CASRLDYNEQFF.

The chain combines TRBV15 with TRBJ2-5; 9 bases fit TRBD2. The CDR3 totals 16 residues. From germline, CDR1 is LNHNV and CDR2 YYDKDF (reference sequence). With V trimmed by 0 bases and J by 5 bases, 7 bases remained unmatched. This CDR3 is CATSRDLGGREETQYF. Here the CDR3 DNA reads TGTGCCACCAGCAGAGATCTGGGCGGGAGGGAGGAGACCCAGTACTTC.

The chain employs TRBV7-2 and TRBJ2-7; D not certain. Trimming shortened V by 5 bases and J by 7 bases, and 21 bases separated the two germline ends. CDR3 length equals 15 residues. The germline CDR1 and CDR2 sequences are SGHTA and FQGNSA. CDR3 in DNA: TGTGCCAGCAGCGAAAACGCCAGAGACTCTCGGGAGCAGTACTTC. This translates into CASSENARDSREQYF. The full variable domain, in which reference TRBV7-2 and TRBJ2-7 provide the parts outside the CDR3, is GAGVSQSPSNKVTEKGKDVELRCDPISGHTALYWYRQSLGQGLEFLIYFQGNSAPDKSGLPSDRFSAERTGGSVSTLTIQRTQQEDSAVYLCASSENARDSREQYFGPGTRLTVT.

The genes are TRBV28 and TRBJ1-2; TRBD1 is a possible D gene (5 bases). V gave up 7 bases and J gave up 8 bases, with 14 bases separating them. The germline V gene has CDR1 MDHEN and CDR2 SYDVKM. CDR3 length equals 12 residues. In DNA, the CDR3 is TGTGCCAGCAAACCCGGGACGAAAGGCTACACCTTC. Residues: CASKPGTKGYTF.

The rearrangement links TRBV5-1 to TRBJ2-1, with 14 bases identical to TRBD2. This CDR3 contains 17 residues. V lost 2 bases to trimming and J lost 4 bases; unmatched junction nucleotides: 5. Germline values: CDR1 SGHRS, CDR2 YFSETQ. CDR3 bases: TGCGCCAGCAGCTTTATGGGACTAGCGGGGGTATACAATGAGCAGTTCTTC. Encoded protein: CASSFMGLAGVYNEQFF.

The chain recombines TRBV11-2 with TRBJ2-7; D gene unclear. This CDR3 spans 13 amino acids. CDR1 and CDR2 from the germline V gene are SGHAT and FQNNGV. V was shortened by 1 base and J by 1 base, with 5 bases between the two germline ends. In DNA, the CDR3 is TGTGCCAGCAGCTTAGGGGTGTCCTACGAGCAGTACTTC. Translating gives CASSLGVSYEQYF.

The chain has TRBV13 and TRBJ2-5; TRBD1 might be the D (6 bases). This CDR3 is built from 16 residues. Germline lookup yields CDR1 PRHDT and CDR2 FYEKMQ (reference sequence). The ends were cut back, 4 bases at V and 0 bases at J, with 15 bases in the middle. CDR3 amino acids: CASSYARTEYQETQYF. The CDR3 DNA reads TGTGCCAGCAGCTACGCCAGGACAGAGTACCAAGAGACCCAGTACTTC.

CDR3 sequence reads: CASSFGTLTEAFF. CDR3 DNA sequence: TGTGCCAGCAGCTTCGGGACGTTAACTGAAGCTTTCTTT. This chain uses TRBV5-5 with TRBJ1-1, with D maybe TRBD1 (5 bases). CDR1 is SGHKS, CDR2 YYEKEE, per germline (reference sequence). The CDR3 runs 13 residues. The V gene lost 2 bases and the J gene lost 5 bases, with 10 bases spanning the gap.

This sequence joins TRBV18 and TRBJ1-3; D not resolved. CDR3 length: 15 residues. V was shortened by 0 bases and J by 0 bases, with 6 bases between the two germline ends. Germline CDR1 reads KGHSH; CDR2 reads LQKENI. The CDR3 protein is CASSPPLPSGNTIYF. As DNA, the CDR3 is TGTGCCAGCTCACCACCGCTTCCCTCTGGAAACACCATATATTTT.

V is TRBV7-9 and J is TRBJ1-2, with D hard to call. CDR1 is SEHNR, CDR2 FQNEAQ, per germline (reference sequence). This CDR3 has 13 residues. The ends were cut back, 1 base at V and 6 bases at J, with 9 bases in the middle. This chain's CDR3 is CASSLGEINGYTF. As DNA, the CDR3 is TGTGCCAGCAGCTTAGGGGAAATTAATGGCTACACCTTC.

V is TRBV2 and J is TRBJ2-1, with TRBD2 matching 8 bases. The CDR3 has 16 amino acids. After removal of 6 bases from V and 12 bases from J, the junction contained 19 bases not matched to a gene. Germline lookup yields CDR1 SNHLY and CDR2 FYNNEI. The CDR3 DNA reads TGTGCCAGCAGCCCCCAGGGTAGCGGGAAGGATGTCGGGCAGTTCTTC. As protein: CASSPQGSGKDVGQFF.

The chain links TRBV4-3 to TRBJ2-2, with D possibly TRBD2 on 6 matching bases. Germline CDR1 and CDR2: LGHNA and YSLEER. The CDR3 totals 15 residues. The V end was cut by 2 bases, the J end by 6 bases, with 13 bases between. The CDR3 region is CASSQHTGTPGELFF. CDR3 in DNA: TGCGCCAGCAGCCAACATACCGGGACTCCCGGGGAGCTGTTTTTT.

The chain uses TRBV5-1 and TRBJ2-1; 7 bases line up with TRBD1. Germline CDR1 SGHRS, CDR2 YFSETQ. The length of the CDR3 is 15 residues. With 0 bases clipped from V and 4 bases from J, the junction kept 4 bases outside the gene matches. CDR3 sequence (DNA): TGCGCCAGCAGCTTGGGAGGGGGCACATACAATGAGCAGTTCTTC. This codes for CASSLGGGTYNEQFF.